The 25 T cell receptor beta chains reported below all come from one sample, sequenced in a study of neurological immune-mediated disorders. TCRdb redid the calling of the 5' RACE reads with MiXCR, one entry per CDR3 protein. The repertoire holds 25,000 to 35,000 distinct CDR3 sequences, with roughly 1.6% as singletons. The sequenced sample was PBMCs. These receptors originate from a woman younger than 45 with multiple sclerosis.

Many counts were recorded for this clonotype. The chain couples TRBV6-1 to TRBJ1-5; 10 positions match TRBD1. Germline values: CDR1 MNHNS, CDR2 SASEGT. V shed 3 bases, J shed 7 bases, and the junction held 9 bases outside the gene matches. The CDR3 spans 16 residues. In nucleotides, the CDR3 is TGTGCCAGCAGTGACTCGACCGGGACAGGGGACCAGCCCCAGCATTTT. Amino acids: CASSDSTGTGDQPQHF.

This clonotype has ten or more counts. The gene calls are TRBV5-1 and TRBJ2-7; 7 bases align to TRBD1. Trimming at V came to 1 base and at J to 2 bases, leaving 3 bases not matched to a gene. Germline V gives CDR1 SGHRS, CDR2 YFSETQ. The CDR3 extends over 14 amino acids. The CDR3 is CASSLNQGAYEQYF. In DNA, the CDR3 is TGCGCCAGCAGCTTGAACCAGGGGGCCTACGAGCAGTACTTC.

This clonotype appeared many times. This chain uses TRBV20-1 with TRBJ1-1, with D maybe TRBD1 (6 bases). Trimming took 0 bases from V and 1 from J, leaving 9 bases between them. CDR1 and CDR2 from the germline V gene are DFQATT and SNEGSKA (reference sequence). CDR3 length: 14 amino acids. As DNA, the CDR3 is TGCAGTGCTAGAGATACAGGGACGAACACTGAAGCTTTCTTT. It translates to CSARDTGTNTEAFF.

In this sample, this clonotype turned up many times. CDR3 bases: TGCAGTGCTAGCGGACTAGCGGGGAGGAGCACAGATACGCAGTATTTT. Translated: CSASGLAGRSTDTQYF. The chain couples TRBV20-1 to TRBJ2-3; 12 bases are shared with TRBD2. CDR1 and CDR2 (germline): DFQATT, SNEGSKA (reference sequence). V gave up 3 bases and J gave up 0 bases; unmatched junction bases: 4. The CDR3 has 16 residues.

This clonotype was seen repeatedly, ten times or more. The chain has TRBV27 and TRBJ2-1; a possible D gene is TRBD1 (6 bases). CDR1 is MNHEY and CDR2 is SMNVEV in the germline V gene (reference sequence). V was trimmed by 6 bases and J by 4 bases, leaving 13 bases between them. This CDR3 spans 14 amino acids. CDR3 DNA: TGTGCCAGCAGGAGGGTACAGGGTTACAATGAGCAGTTCTTC. Its translation: CASRRVQGYNEQFF.

This clonotype appeared many times. The rearrangement joins TRBV10-3 to TRBJ1-2; 9 bases fit TRBD1. The trim removed 7 bases at V and 6 bases at J, leaving 9 bases unmatched. The germline gives CDR1 ENHRY, CDR2 SYGVKD. This CDR3 has 14 residues. DNA of the CDR3: TGTGCCATCACTACAACAGGGGGCTCTGATGGCTACACCTTC. It specifies CAITTTGGSDGYTF.

This clonotype was recorded at least ten times. A much larger clonotype is one base distant, so this may be a read error. The V call is TRBV4-1, the J call TRBJ1-1; D gene ambiguous. This CDR3 has 12 amino acids. Germline assignment: CDR1 MGHRA and CDR2 YSYEKL. The DNA of the CDR3 is TGCGACAGCAGATACCAGAACACTGAAGCTTTCTTT. This codes for CDSRYQNTEAFF.

This clonotype was counted many times. The gene calls are TRBV20-1 and TRBJ2-3; D might be TRBD1 or TRBD2, each matching 5 bases. V dropped 7 bases and J dropped 1 base, with 12 bases sitting between them. CDR1 and CDR2 from the germline V gene are DFQATT and SNEGSKA (reference sequence). The CDR3 covers 13 residues. The CDR3 reads CSVPGPRTDTQYF. The CDR3 DNA follows: TGCAGTGTCCCGGGACCTCGCACAGATACGCAGTATTTT.

There are many counts of this clonotype. This chain connects TRBV20-1 to TRBJ2-5; the D gene is possibly TRBD2 (7 bases). This CDR3 has 12 amino acids. The V gene's germline CDR1 is DFQATT and CDR2 SNEGSKA (reference sequence). Trimming removed 7 bases at V and 4 bases at J, with 13 bases between. CDR3 nucleotides: TGCAGTGGATCGGGGGGCTTAGAGACCCAGTACTTC. Translation gives CSGSGGLETQYF.

In its sample, this clonotype was seen many times. CDR3 DNA: TGTGCCAGCAGTTTAAGGGTGCACACTGAAGCTTTCTTT. Translating gives CASSLRVHTEAFF. The rearrangement uses TRBV12-3 or TRBV12-4 and TRBJ1-1; no reliable D call. This CDR3 is 13 amino acids long. Trimming cost V 2 bases and J 3 bases, with 7 bases left between them.

This clonotype was observed many times. This chain links TRBV4-1 with TRBJ2-7; D is undetermined. Germline CDR1 and CDR2: MGHRA and YSYEKL. This CDR3 is 14 amino acids long. V was cut by 0 bases and J by 3 bases, with 9 bases left in between. The CDR3 sequence: CASSQDPGGYEQYF. Here the CDR3 DNA reads TGCGCCAGCAGCCAAGACCCGGGTGGCTACGAGCAGTACTTC.

This clonotype was observed at least ten times. This chain connects TRBV15 to TRBJ1-6, with D uncertain. V shed 0 bases and J shed 6 bases, with 6 bases lying between them. There are 14 residues in the CDR3. Germline V gene data show CDR1 as LNHNV and CDR2 as YYDKDF (reference sequence). The CDR3 is CATSRDHSNSPLHF. Written as DNA, the CDR3 is TGTGCCACCAGCAGAGATCACAGTAATTCACCCCTCCACTTT.

This clonotype came up many times. The J gene is TRBJ1-2, the V gene TRBV12-3 or TRBV12-4; D is undetermined. The CDR3 contains 13 residues. V was cut by 5 bases and J by 8 bases, with 15 bases left in between. CDR3 region: CASSNQALEGYTF. CDR3 sequence (DNA): TGTGCCAGCAGTAACCAGGCTCTGGAAGGCTACACCTTC.

This clonotype was detected ten times or more. The chain combines TRBV9 with TRBJ2-1; possibly TRBD1 or TRBD2 for D (5 bases each). V lost 0 bases to trimming and J lost 5 bases, with 15 bases between them. The V gene's germline CDR1 is SGDLS and CDR2 YYNGEE. The CDR3 has 16 amino acids. The CDR3: CASSVGAGRNDNEQFF. Written as DNA, the CDR3 is TGTGCCAGCAGCGTAGGGGCAGGGAGAAACGACAATGAGCAGTTCTTC.

This clonotype was picked up many times. This chain uses TRBV5-1 with TRBJ1-5; D is possibly TRBD1 (6 bases). Trimming cost V 0 bases and J 7 bases, with 14 bases left between them. Germline CDR1 reads SGHRS; CDR2 reads YFSETQ. The length of the CDR3 is 15 residues. In DNA, the CDR3 is TGCGCCAGCAGCTTGGAGGGGGGGGCGCGACAGCCCCAGCATTTT. Its protein is CASSLEGGARQPQHF.

This sequence joins TRBV12-3 or TRBV12-4 and TRBJ2-7, with D unclear. The V end was cut by 3 bases, the J end by 4 bases, with 10 bases between. The CDR3 runs to 13 residues. This CDR3 reads CASSFQTSYEQYF. In DNA form, the CDR3 reads TGTGCCAGCAGTTTTCAGACATCGTACGAGCAGTACTTC.

This clonotype was detected many times. The J gene is TRBJ2-1, the V gene TRBV24-1; 8 bases line up with TRBD2. This CDR3 has 17 residues. The V gene's germline CDR1 is KGHDR and CDR2 SFDVKD. The trim removed 4 bases at V and 0 bases at J, leaving 7 bases unmatched. CDR3 sequence: CATSDVSGESSYNEQFF. As DNA, the CDR3 is TGTGCCACCAGTGACGTTAGCGGGGAGAGCTCCTACAATGAGCAGTTCTTC.

There are many counts of this clonotype. This chain joins TRBV7-8 and TRBJ2-5; possibly TRBD1 for D (5 bases). Germline V lookup: CDR1 SGHVS, CDR2 FQNEAQ. The length of the CDR3 is 17 residues. V was pared by 4 bases and J by 6 bases, with 24 bases between. Here the CDR3 reads CASSSAAAQVVLKTQYF. DNA of the CDR3: TGTGCCAGCAGCTCGGCGGCAGCACAGGTGGTTTTGAAGACCCAGTACTTC. Full variable domain (rest looked up from reference TRBV7-8 and TRBJ2-5): GAGVSQSPRYKVAKRGQDVALRCDPISGHVSLFWYQQALGQGPEFLTYFQNEAQLDKSGLPSDRFFAERPEGSVSTLKIQRTQQEDSAVYLCASSSAAAQVVLKTQYFGPGTRLLVL.

In its sample, this clonotype was seen many times. The V and J genes are TRBV5-1 and TRBJ2-1; 9 bases agree with TRBD2. The CDR3 sequence is 15 residues long. V lost 3 bases and J lost 5; bases outside the gene matches: 6. Germline V gives CDR1 SGHRS, CDR2 YFSETQ. CDR3 amino acids: CASSSSSGVNNEQFF. The CDR3 coding sequence is TGCGCCAGCAGCTCCTCTAGCGGGGTCAACAATGAGCAGTTCTTC.

In this sample, this clonotype turned up many times. The V call is TRBV25-1, the J call TRBJ2-1, with 7 bases lining up with TRBD1. The V segment lost 4 bases and the J segment 6 bases; nucleotides outside the gene matches: 9. Per germline, CDR1 MGHDK and CDR2 SYGVNS. The CDR3 covers 15 residues. CDR3 DNA: TGTGCCAGCAGTGGGGGACAGCCTTCCCCCAATGAGCAGTTCTTC. Its protein product is CASSGGQPSPNEQFF.

Within the sample, this clonotype is medium-sized. The chain links TRBV6-5 to TRBJ2-5; D not certain. Germline V gene sequence: CDR1 MNHEY, CDR2 SVGAGI. V shed 5 bases and J shed 5 bases, with 15 bases lying between them. The CDR3 consists of 14 residues. The CDR3 DNA sequence: TGTGCCAGCAGTGCTACTCAAGGGTTGGAGACCCAGTACTTC. Its protein product is CASSATQGLETQYF.

This clonotype appeared many times. This rearrangement joins TRBV7-6 to TRBJ2-7; D gene uncertain. Germline CDR1 and CDR2: SGHVS and FNYEAQ. Trimming shortened V by 2 bases and J by 0 bases, and 11 bases separated the two germline ends. CDR3 length: 15 amino acids. CDR3 sequence (DNA): TGTGCCAGCAGCTTATTATCCAGCTTCTCCTACGAGCAGTACTTC. Residues: CASSLLSSFSYEQYF.

This clonotype was found many times. The chain couples TRBV24-1 to TRBJ1-2, with a tentative D call TRBD1 (5 bases). CDR1 and CDR2 from the germline V gene are KGHDR and SFDVKD. CDR3 length: 15 residues. V lost 4 bases, J lost 6 bases, and 17 bases lay in between. Here the CDR3 reads CATSDPGTDTNGYTF. DNA for the CDR3: TGTGCCACCAGTGACCCCGGGACCGATACTAATGGCTACACCTTC.

In its sample, this clonotype was seen many times. The chain uses TRBV29-1 and TRBJ1-1; 7 bases are a match to TRBD1. The CDR3 is made up of 14 amino acids. Germline CDR1 and CDR2: SQVTM and ANQGSEA. V lost 4 bases, J lost 3 bases, and 8 bases stayed unmatched. CDR3 coding DNA: TGCAGCGTTGGTTACAGGGGAAAAGACACTGAAGCTTTCTTT. Translation gives CSVGYRGKDTEAFF.

Ten or more counts support this clonotype. One junction end disagrees with the germline gene, perhaps due to a read error. The chain joins TRBV6-5 to TRBJ1-3, with D perhaps TRBD1 (5 bases). The germline CDR1 and CDR2 sequences are MNHEY and SVGAGI. The CDR3 totals 15 residues. Here the CDR3 reads CASSYGAVFENTIYF. In nucleotides, the CDR3 is TGTGCCAGCAGTTATGGGGCAGTTTTTGAAAACACCATCTATTTT.